Following are 15 T cell receptor beta chains from one sample sequenced in a study of blood T cell repertoires in COVID-19. The data were produced by immunoSEQ multiplex PCR, yet TCRdb's version contains in-frame clones alone and is incomplete. The sample lists 150,000 to 200,000 clones, 84% seen once, with roughly 15% in the top ten. The specimen was PBMCs or T cells enriched from blood (not recorded which). These receptors all come from a man between 45 and 60 years old who had recovered from COVID-19.

This rearrangement joins TRBV3-1 (or the pseudogene TRBV3-2) to TRBJ2-2, with 7 nucleotides matching TRBD2. The trim removed 1 base at V and 4 bases at J, leaving 6 bases unmatched. This CDR3 is 16 amino acids long. Germline values: CDR1 LGHDT, CDR2 YNNKEL (reference sequence). CDR3 sequence: CASSQAGTTTTGELFF. In DNA form, the CDR3 reads TGTGCCAGCAGCCAAGCCGGGACTACTACCACCGGGGAGCTGTTTTTT.

The chain has TRBV30 and TRBJ2-3; 8 bases match TRBD2. Losses at the gene ends were 2 bases for V and 1 base for J; bases not matched to a gene: 11. The V gene's germline CDR1 is GTSNPN and CDR2 SVGIG (reference sequence). This CDR3 contains 17 residues. CDR3 region: CAWSPRWSGGRTDTQYF. The CDR3 DNA follows: TGTGCCTGGAGTCCAAGATGGAGCGGGGGACGCACAGATACGCAGTATTTT.

This clone was detected once. The rearrangement links TRBV2 to TRBJ1-6; D possibly corresponds to TRBD1 (6 bases). This CDR3 has 15 amino acids. Trimming cost V 6 bases and J 9 bases, with 18 bases left between them. CDR1 and CDR2 from the germline V gene are SNHLY and FYNNEI. The CDR3 DNA follows: TGTGCCAGCAGGGACAGACAGAAGAGGGGTTCACCCCTCCACTTT. It is translated as CASRDRQKRGSPLHF.

This chain connects TRBV3-1 (or the pseudogene TRBV3-2) to TRBJ1-2; TRBD1 matches 7 bases. V was pared by 8 bases and J by 7 bases, with 10 bases of the junction left unmatched. From germline, CDR1 is LGHDT and CDR2 YNNKEL (reference sequence). This CDR3 is built from 13 residues. DNA for the CDR3: TGTGCCAGCTCCCGAGGGGGCGCCTCTGGCTACACCTTC. It specifies CASSRGGASGYTF.

This clone was detected once. The genes are TRBV14 and TRBJ2-1; perhaps TRBD2 as D (6 bases). In germline, CDR1 is SGHDN, CDR2 FVKESK. V shed 0 bases and J shed 3 bases, with 12 bases lying between them. This CDR3 is 16 amino acids long. CDR3 residues: CASSQDLGEVYNEQFF. DNA for the CDR3: TGTGCCAGCAGCCAAGATTTGGGGGAGGTCTACAATGAGCAGTTCTTC.

This chain connects TRBV4-1 to TRBJ1-4; 7 nucleotides match TRBD1. The CDR3 spans 14 residues. V lost 1 base and J lost 4; bases outside the gene matches: 0. Germline assignment: CDR1 MGHRA and CDR2 YSYEKL. The CDR3 loop is CASSQGQGNEKLFF. CDR3 nucleotides: TGCGCCAGCAGCCAAGGACAGGGTAATGAAAAACTGTTTTTT.

This clone was seen a single time. The gene calls are TRBV6-4 and TRBJ2-3; 8 bases agree with TRBD1. Trimming took 4 bases from V and 0 from J; bases not matched to a gene: 3. CDR3 length: 15 amino acids. Germline CDR1 and CDR2: MRHNA and SNTAGT. CDR3 amino acids: CASSAQGASTDTQYF. DNA for the CDR3: TGTGCCAGCAGTGCCCAGGGGGCTAGCACAGATACGCAGTATTTT.

The genes are TRBV6-5 and TRBJ1-2; the D is unclear. V was cut by 6 bases and J by 0 bases, with 8 bases left in between. The V gene's germline CDR1 is MNHEY and CDR2 SVGAGI. The CDR3 extends over 13 amino acids. CDR3 DNA: TGTGCCAGCAGGGCAGTCTCTAACTATGGCTACACCTTC. Translating gives CASRAVSNYGYTF.

The chain combines TRBV19 with TRBJ1-1; 7 nucleotides align to TRBD1. Germline V gene sequence: CDR1 LNHDA, CDR2 SQIVND (reference sequence). Germline trimming cut 5 bases from V and 5 bases from J; bases unmatched to any gene: 11. The CDR3 is made up of 15 amino acids. The CDR3 DNA follows: TGTGCCAGTAGTCCGAGGGACAGTCGAAGGACTGAAGCTTTCTTT. Its protein product is CASSPRDSRRTEAFF.

This chain links TRBV6-4 with TRBJ1-1; 12 bases match TRBD1. With 4 bases clipped from V and 10 bases from J, the junction kept 4 bases outside the gene matches. This CDR3 comprises 13 residues. The germline gives CDR1 MRHNA, CDR2 SNTAGT. The CDR3 bases are TGTGCCAGCAGTGGTGGGGACAGGGGGCGAGCTTTCTTT. Its protein product is CASSGGDRGRAFF.

CDR3 sequence reads: CASSQDTIGLAGGQETQYF. In DNA, the CDR3 is TGCGCCAGCAGCCAAGATACAATTGGACTAGCGGGAGGGCAAGAGACCCAGTACTTC. The rearrangement joins TRBV4-1 to TRBJ2-5, with 15 bases fitting TRBD2. The germline gives CDR1 MGHRA, CDR2 YSYEKL. J lost 2 bases, V lost 0 bases, and 7 bases had no gene match. This CDR3 has 19 residues.

The gene calls are TRBV6-5 and TRBJ1-1; D uncertain. The V gene lost 6 bases and the J gene lost 11 bases, with 13 bases spanning the gap. CDR3 length: 11 residues. CDR1 is MNHEY and CDR2 is SVGAGI in the germline V gene. The CDR3 spells CASRQHRGAFF. CDR3 nucleotide sequence: TGTGCCAGCAGGCAACATAGAGGGGCTTTCTTT.

This rearrangement joins TRBV10-3 to TRBJ2-6; 8 bases map to TRBD1. V was clipped by 8 bases and J by 3 bases; unmatched bases: 9. Germline assignment: CDR1 ENHRY and CDR2 SYGVKD. The CDR3 is 16 amino acids. This chain's CDR3 is CAIGAGGFGGANVLTF. The CDR3 DNA sequence: TGTGCCATCGGGGCAGGGGGCTTTGGTGGGGCCAACGTCCTGACTTTC.

This clone was detected ten times or more. The rearrangement links TRBV4-2 to TRBJ1-5; 9 bases agree with TRBD1. Germline V gene lookup returns CDR1 LGHNA and CDR2 YNFKEQ. Unmatched junction bases numbered 15, after V lost 1 base and J lost 5 bases. The CDR3 extends over 19 amino acids. This CDR3 reads CASSQVDHRGPPADQPQHF. The DNA for the CDR3 is TGTGCCAGCAGCCAAGTAGATCACAGGGGGCCGCCGGCGGATCAGCCCCAGCATTTT.

CDR3 loop: CASSVWGGDTEAFF. CDR3 sequence (DNA): TGCGCCAGCAGCGTATGGGGCGGCGATACTGAAGCTTTCTTT. The chain combines TRBV5-1 with TRBJ1-1; possibly TRBD1 for D (5 bases). The CDR3 consists of 14 residues. Trimming took off 4 bases at V and 5 bases at J, with 15 bases between the two ends. The germline CDR1 and CDR2 sequences are SGHRS and YFSETQ.